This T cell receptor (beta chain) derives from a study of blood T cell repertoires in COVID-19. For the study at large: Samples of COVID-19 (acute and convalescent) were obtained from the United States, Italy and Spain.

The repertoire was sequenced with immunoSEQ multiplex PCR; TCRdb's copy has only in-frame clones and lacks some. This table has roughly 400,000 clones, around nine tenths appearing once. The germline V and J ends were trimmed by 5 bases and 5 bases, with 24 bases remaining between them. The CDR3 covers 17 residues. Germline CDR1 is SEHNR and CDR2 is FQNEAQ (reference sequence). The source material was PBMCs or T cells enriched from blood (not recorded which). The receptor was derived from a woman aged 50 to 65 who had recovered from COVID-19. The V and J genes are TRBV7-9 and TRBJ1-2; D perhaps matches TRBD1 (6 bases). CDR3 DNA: TGTGCCAGCAGCCCAGGGGACGGATCCGATACCCATTATGGCTACACCTTC. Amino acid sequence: CASSPGDGSDTHYGYTF.